The 16 T cell receptor beta chains below come from one sample, sequenced in a study of post-analysis software for immune sequencing data (dated by TCRdb to 2013 to 2016). Their antigen targets remain unknown. The research as a whole found: Patients showed significantly higher frequencies than controls for five TRBV segments, among them TRBV5-6, TRBV5-1 and TRBV20-1.

Libraries were prepared through PCR. This sample was sequenced with an Illumina HiSeq 2500. To reduce PCR and sequencing biases, unique molecular identifiers were built into the TCR beta cDNA libraries. The public reads were run again by TCRdb, first through fastp at Q25 and then through MiXCR, and only productive beta chains were kept. Entries are consolidated by CDR3 protein sequence, retaining the most common genes and DNA. The table for this sample lists roughly 870,000 distinct CDR3 sequences; around 50% of them were counted only once. The top ten clones comprise 4% to 5.5% of the sample. The sequencing sample was made of blood. Receptors were obtained from a girl between 10 and 17 years old with multiple sclerosis.

The chain has TRBV27 and TRBJ1-1, with a weak D call TRBD1 (5 bases). The germline gives CDR1 MNHEY, CDR2 SMNVEV (reference sequence). This CDR3 has 14 amino acids. Trimming removed 3 bases from V and 1 base from J, with 9 bases in between. The CDR3 region has the DNA TGTGCCAGCAGTTTCTGGGGCGGGAACACTGAAGCTTTCTTT. Protein product: CASSFWGGNTEAFF.

The chain employs TRBV11-2 and TRBJ2-3; possibly TRBD2 for D (5 bases). Per the germline V gene, CDR1 is SGHAT and CDR2 is FQNNGV. The CDR3 is made up of 18 amino acids. V was shortened by 3 bases and J by 5 bases, with 24 bases between the two germline ends. CDR3 loop: CASSFGPPRPGAGDTQYF. The CDR3 nucleotides are TGTGCCAGCAGCTTCGGTCCTCCCCGCCCGGGCGCGGGAGATACGCAGTATTTT.

CDR3 amino acids: CSVEVGLAGGRSYEQYF. CDR3 bases: TGCAGCGTTGAAGTGGGACTAGCGGGAGGTAGGTCCTACGAGCAGTACTTC. This sequence joins TRBV29-1 and TRBJ2-7; the match to TRBD2 covers 15 bases. CDR3 length: 17 residues. Germline V gene lookup returns CDR1 SQVTM and CDR2 ANQGSEA. The J segment lost 1 base and the V segment lost 1 base, leaving 5 bases of the junction unmatched.

This clonotype was found a few times. The chain has TRBV5-1 and TRBJ2-3; 7 bases line up with TRBD1. Per the germline V gene, CDR1 is SGHRS and CDR2 is YFSETQ. The CDR3 is made up of 15 amino acids. J lost 0 bases, V lost 4 bases, and 5 bases had no gene match. The CDR3 reads CASSMDRPSTDTQYF. The CDR3 region has the DNA TGCGCCAGCAGCATGGACAGGCCGAGCACAGATACGCAGTATTTT.

V is TRBV5-1 and J is TRBJ2-5; 15 positions match TRBD2. CDR1 is SGHRS, CDR2 YFSETQ, per germline. The CDR3 runs to 15 residues. V lost 4 bases, J lost 4 bases, and 2 bases stayed unmatched. For the CDR3, the DNA is TGCGCCAGCAGCGCGGGACTAGCGGGAGGAGAGACCCAGTACTTC. Its protein product is CASSAGLAGGETQYF. The full variable domain, in which reference TRBV5-1 and TRBJ2-5 provide the parts outside the CDR3, is KAGVTQTPRYLIKTRGQQVTLSCSPISGHRSVSWYQQTPGQGLQFLFEYFSETQRNKGNFPGRFSGRQFSNSRSEMNVSTLELGDSALYLCASSAGLAGGETQYFGPGTRLLVL.

The rearrangement links TRBV24-1 to TRBJ2-5, with unresolved D. CDR3 length: 14 amino acids. The V end lost 3 bases, the J end lost 4 bases, and 11 bases lay between the germline ends. Per the germline V gene, CDR1 is KGHDR and CDR2 is SFDVKD. The CDR3 sequence is CATSDPSSTETQYF. CDR3 sequence (DNA): TGTGCCACCAGTGATCCCTCGTCCACAGAGACCCAGTACTTC.

The chain is built from TRBV28 and TRBJ2-1, with D perhaps matching TRBD1 (5 bases). The CDR3 is 15 residues long. From germline, CDR1 is MDHEN and CDR2 SYDVKM. Trimming left V 5 bases short and J 5 bases short, with 16 bases between. The CDR3 coding sequence is TGTGCCAGCAGTAAGGGGTCGTTGGGCAACAATGAGCAGTTCTTC. Protein sequence: CASSKGSLGNNEQFF.

This clonotype was seen more than once but under ten times. The chain employs TRBV29-1 and TRBJ2-5; D tentatively reads TRBD1 or TRBD2 (5 bases each). Germline assignment: CDR1 SQVTM and CDR2 ANQGSEA. The CDR3 spans 10 residues. For the CDR3, the DNA is TGCATCGGGGCCTGGGAGACCCAGTACTTC. Translation: CIGAWETQYF.

This clonotype was recorded only once. This chain connects TRBV19 to TRBJ1-2; 7 nucleotides line up with TRBD1. Germline trimming cut 6 bases from V and 0 bases from J; bases unmatched to any gene: 7. The germline V gene encodes CDR1 LNHDA and CDR2 SQIVND (reference sequence). The CDR3 extends over 15 amino acids. CDR3 bases: TGTGCCAGTAGCGTAAGGGGACAGACTAACTATGGCTACACCTTC. Translated, it gives CASSVRGQTNYGYTF.

This clonotype was counted between two and nine times. The gene calls are TRBV4-1 and TRBJ2-4, with D maybe TRBD1 (6 bases). The germline V and J ends were trimmed by 3 bases and 2 bases, with 17 bases remaining between them. The CDR3 totals 17 residues. Germline values: CDR1 MGHRA, CDR2 YSYEKL. This chain's CDR3 is CASSHGQIEWSKNIQYF. In DNA form, the CDR3 reads TGCGCCAGCAGCCATGGACAGATCGAGTGGTCCAAAAACATTCAGTACTTC.

The rearrangement uses TRBV10-3 and TRBJ2-7; unclear D gene. V was clipped by 3 bases and J by 1 base, with 7 bases between them. Looked up from germline, CDR1 is ENHRY and CDR2 is SYGVKD. CDR3 size: 13 residues. The CDR3 coding sequence is TGTGCCATCAGTGAATTAGGGTCCTACGAGCAGTACTTC. It is translated as CAISELGSYEQYF.

This clonotype occurred a few times. This chain uses TRBV29-1 with TRBJ2-7, with 7 bases fitting TRBD1. Germline CDR1 reads SQVTM; CDR2 reads ANQGSEA. CDR3 size: 14 residues. V lost 2 bases, J lost 5 bases, and 9 bases stayed unmatched. The CDR3 nucleotides read TGCAGCGTTGAATCTAGGGACAGTGAGGACGAGCAGTACTTC. Translation gives CSVESRDSEDEQYF.

In its sample, this clonotype was seen a few times. CDR3 DNA sequence: TGCAGCGTTGATGGGCAGGGGGCCTACGAGCAGTACTTC. Amino acids: CSVDGQGAYEQYF. The rearrangement joins TRBV29-1 to TRBJ2-4; 7 bases match TRBD1. With the DNA end fitting TRBJ2-7 better, the J assignment may be wrong. This CDR3 spans 13 amino acids. CDR1 and CDR2 (germline): SQVTM, ANQGSEA.

This clonotype turned up a few times. This sequence joins TRBV7-9 and TRBJ2-1; 7 bases fit TRBD2. The CDR3 contains 15 residues. Germline V CDR1 and CDR2: SEHNR, FQNEAQ (reference sequence). Trimming at V came to 6 bases and at J to 10 bases, leaving 15 bases not matched to a gene. CDR3 DNA: TGTGCCAGCAGTTCTAGCGGTGGGGTGGTATCCGAGCAGTTCTTC. It codes for CASSSSGGVVSEQFF.

This clonotype turned up a few times. This sequence joins TRBV20-1 and TRBJ2-7, with D tentatively TRBD2 (6 bases). Trimming removed 1 base from V and 4 bases from J, with 8 bases in between. The CDR3 is 12 amino acids. Germline lookup yields CDR1 DFQATT and CDR2 SNEGSKA (reference sequence). CDR3: CSARGGVYEQYF. The CDR3 DNA reads TGCAGTGCTAGAGGGGGGGTGTACGAGCAGTACTTC.

V is TRBV7-3 and J is TRBJ2-3, with TRBD2 as a possible D gene (5 bases). Germline assignment: CDR1 SGHTA and CDR2 FQGTGA. The CDR3 runs to 16 residues. V was trimmed by 8 bases and J by 0 bases, leaving 18 bases between them. CDR3 nucleotides: TGTGCCAGCTCCCCCTCGGGATCGGGAAGCACAGATACGCAGTATTTT. Protein: CASSPSGSGSTDTQYF. Based on the CDR3 plus reference TRBV7-3 and TRBJ2-3, the full variable domain is GAGVSQTPSNKVTEKGKYVELRCDPISGHTALYWYRQSLGQGPEFLIYFQGTGAADDSGLPNDRFFAVRPEGSVSTLKIQRTERGDSAVYLCASSPSGSGSTDTQYFGPGTRLTVL.